This TCR beta chain was retrieved from a study of cytomegalovirus exposure and HLA in healthy donors. Use of 60 Vbeta and 13 Jbeta primers characterized the PCR. Libraries were prepared by immunoSEQ multiplex PCR; TCRdb keeps only in-frame clonotypes and omits some of them. The data contain about 98,000 clones, about 85% of them singletons. The germline gives CDR1 SGDLS, CDR2 YYNGEE. V dropped 2 bases and J dropped 1; count of bases not matched to a gene: 11. CDR3 size: 17 residues. Study-wide points: The authors later linked a missense DCLRE1C variant to TCR beta V- and J-gene trimming. High sensitivity and specificity were reportedly achieved when the classifier diagnosed cytomegalovirus status. Accurate HLA-A and HLA-B prediction from TCR beta sequences was reported for most subjects.

A remark on this clone: No antigen is known for it.

This chain joins TRBV9 and TRBJ1-1; 7 bases match TRBD1. Material for sequencing was PBMCs. The TCR comes from a female donor in good health and CMV-seropositive. The CDR3 region has the DNA TGTGCCAGCAGCGTCAGAAAACGACAGGGTGGGAACACTGAAGCTTTCTTT. Amino acids: CASSVRKRQGGNTEAFF. The full variable domain, in which reference TRBV9 and TRBJ1-1 provide the parts outside the CDR3, is DSGVTQTPKHLITATGQRVTLRCSPRSGDLSVYWYQQSLDQGLQFLIQYYNGEERAKGNILERFSAQQFPDLHSELNLSSLELGDSALYFCASSVRKRQGGNTEAFFGQGTRLTVV.